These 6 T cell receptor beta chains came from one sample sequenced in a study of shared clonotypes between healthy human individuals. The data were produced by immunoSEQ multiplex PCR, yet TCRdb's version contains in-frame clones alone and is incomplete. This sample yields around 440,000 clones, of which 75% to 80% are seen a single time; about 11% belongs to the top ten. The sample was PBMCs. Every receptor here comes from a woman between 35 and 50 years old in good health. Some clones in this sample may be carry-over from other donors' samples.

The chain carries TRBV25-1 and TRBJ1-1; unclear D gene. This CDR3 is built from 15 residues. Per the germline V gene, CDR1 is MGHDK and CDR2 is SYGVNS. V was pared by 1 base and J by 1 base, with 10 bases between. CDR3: CASSELGGGNTEAFF. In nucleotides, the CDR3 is TGTGCCAGCAGTGAATTGGGAGGAGGGAACACTGAAGCTTTCTTT.

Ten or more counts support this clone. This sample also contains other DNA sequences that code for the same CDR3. The CDR3: CASSPPTSHYTGELFF. The CDR3 DNA reads as TGTGCCAGCTCACCACCGACTAGCCACTACACCGGGGAGCTGTTTTTT. The chain couples TRBV18 to TRBJ2-2; 7 positions agree with TRBD2. The CDR3 extends over 16 amino acids. Per the germline V gene, CDR1 is KGHSH and CDR2 is LQKENI. The V and J ends lost 0 bases and 3 bases, in that order; junction bases with no gene match: 4.

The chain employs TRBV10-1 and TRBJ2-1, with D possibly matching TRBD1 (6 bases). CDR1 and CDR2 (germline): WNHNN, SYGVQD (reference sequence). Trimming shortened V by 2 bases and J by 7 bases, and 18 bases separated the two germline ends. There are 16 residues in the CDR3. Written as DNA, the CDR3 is TGCGCCAGCAGTGAGGGCCCCAGAGTTACAGGGAATGAGCAGTTCTTC. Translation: CASSEGPRVTGNEQFF.

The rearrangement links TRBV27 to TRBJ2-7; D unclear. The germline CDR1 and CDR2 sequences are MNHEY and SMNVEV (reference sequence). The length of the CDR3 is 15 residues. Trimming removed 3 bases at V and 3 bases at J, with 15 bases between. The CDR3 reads CASSFDRPNYYEQYF. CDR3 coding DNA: TGTGCCAGCAGTTTTGACCGTCCGAATTACTACGAGCAGTACTTC.

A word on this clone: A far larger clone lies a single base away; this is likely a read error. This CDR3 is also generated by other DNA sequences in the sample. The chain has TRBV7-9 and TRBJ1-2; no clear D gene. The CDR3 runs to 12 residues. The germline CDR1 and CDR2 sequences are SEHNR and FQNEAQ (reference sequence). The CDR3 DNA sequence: TGCGCCAGCAGCTTTGGGGATTATGGCTACACCTTC. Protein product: CASSFGDYGYTF.

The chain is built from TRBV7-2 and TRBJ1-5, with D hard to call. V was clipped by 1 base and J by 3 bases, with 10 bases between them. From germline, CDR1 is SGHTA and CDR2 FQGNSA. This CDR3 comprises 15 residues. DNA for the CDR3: TGTGCCAGCAGCTTAGTGGCGGGTATCAATCAGCCCCAGCATTTT. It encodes CASSLVAGINQPQHF.